The present T cell receptor beta chain was sequenced within a study of Graves' ophthalmopathy and Graves' hyperthyroidism (dated by TCRdb to about 2018). With regard to the full study: Hyperthyroidism was defined as stable when no progression to ophthalmopathy occurred within 18 months of follow-up. In about six hyperthyroidism patients, the T-cell repertoires found in thyroid tissue were compared with those found in blood. Once sampling was done, hyperthyroidism patients were given methimazole at a starting dose of 30 mg daily, while ophthalmopathy patients were given high-dose intravenous methylprednisolone. A discovery set of 90 to 100 patients (43 ophthalmopathy, 55 to 60 stable hyperthyroidism) was enrolled to explore V-J signatures distinguishing ophthalmopathy from hyperthyroidism. TCR beta repertoire signatures were used to distinguish Graves' ophthalmopathy from Graves' hyperthyroidism and to predict progression to ophthalmopathy. An independent validation cohort was composed of 18 hyperthyroidism patients and roughly 16 patients who later progressed from hyperthyroidism to ophthalmopathy. In total, approximately 140 blood samples were TCR-sequenced: fewer than 50 ophthalmopathy, under 80 hyperthyroidism and 17 hyperthyroidism-to-ophthalmopathy patients.

Patients with hyperthyroidism were aged 18 to 65 years, had been newly diagnosed, and had a disease duration of less than 2 months. Patients with other autoimmune diseases, uncontrolled infections, pregnancy or lactation were excluded. Clinical symptoms, serum thyroxine, TRAb, thyroid ultrasound and orbital computed tomography formed the basis of the diagnosis. Trizol reagent was used to extract the total RNA, and its quality was then checked on an Agilent 2100 Bioanalyzer. In the case of this clonotype: Which antigen it targets is not known. Base qualities are not recorded, but no much larger clone differs from it by a single base.

Trimming costs V 5 bases and J 9 bases, and their ends lie 22 bases apart. The CDR3 holds 15 amino acids from the cysteine to the phenylalanine. Left in the record is the CDR3 DNA by itself, 45 bases read in frame from the first base. CDR1 and CDR2 were assigned from the germline V gene (reference sequence) as LNHDA and SQIVND. Here is what the overall study found, with its caveats: No statistical method was used to predetermine the sample size, and group allocation was not hidden from the investigators. In validation, the model predicted ophthalmopathy progression with 55% to 71% sensitivity and 72.22% specificity; more than ten predicted patients were CT-confirmed with GO in a median of about 6.1 months. Most of the expanded thyroid clonotypes with a frequency above 0.001 were also detected in blood, and it was suggested that the thyroid immune response may be reflected by blood repertoires. Ophthalmopathy was separated from stable hyperthyroidism by the 13-signature model with more than 85% sensitivity and 81% to 83% specificity in cross-validation and with 80%/75% in the test set.

For repertoire sequencing, the TCR beta CDR3 regions were amplified from RNA transcripts. HTBI primers and the Qiagen OneStep RT-PCR kit were used in a first-round RT-PCR, which was followed by a second-round multiplex PCR, size selection and purification. Libraries were sequenced paired-end with 100 bp reads on an Illumina HiSeq2000. Per the source publication's procedure: SOAPnuke was used for read processing, and reads with adapters, uncalled bases, a mean Phred below 15, or no exact constant-primer or identifier match were discarded. COPE v1.2.5 was used to merge the high-quality paired reads. Each unique nucleotide sequence was treated as a clonotype, and MiTCR v1.1 was used to align the clonotypes to the IMGT TRB V, D and J references. Analysis was restricted to V-J combinations with a frequency above 0.0001, which covered 98% to 99.2% of repertoires. For each V-J combination, a TCR clonal expansion and chaos score was defined as F50 clonal expansion divided by the chaos observed in the TCRdist matrix. Welch's t-statistics and random forest were used to narrow the features down to over ten V-J combinations, which were then fed into a naive Bayes classifier. The similarity between thyroid and blood repertoires was quantified using the Morisita-Horn index. TCRdb applied fastp at Q25 and MiXCR to the public reads, then kept only in-frame beta chains. CDR3 protein sequences are deduplicated, and each keeps its most common genes and DNA. Clone size and V and J calls follow TCRdb, not the original study. A total of around 1.1 million distinct CDR3 sequences appear in this sample, less than 45% of them only once. Jointly, the top ten make up around 10% of the sample.

This clonotype was obtained from an adult man with Graves' hyperthyroidism. Material for sequencing was peripheral blood or thyroid tissue (not recorded which). The chain was built from TRBV19 and TRBJ1-2; the D gene is perhaps TRBD1, from 5 matching bases. The CDR3 reads as follows: CASSFGGGSSRRYTF. The DNA sequence is given as TGTGCCAGTAGTTTCGGGGGGGGGTCTTCACGGCGCTACACCTTC.